Reported below is one TCR beta chain. As yet, its antigen is unknown. The record originates from a study of shared clonotypes between healthy human individuals. Study summary: Researchers drew samples from two women and a few men aged 18 to 49. Broader study findings: The naive CD4 repertoires of a handful of donors were compared, and around 5.1% of clonotypes were shared.

Assay: immunoSEQ multiplex PCR; the TCRdb copy retains only in-frame clones and omits some. The sample yields about 1.1 million clones, around 78% seen once. Sequencing was done on a sample of memory CD4+ T cells from PBMCs. The subset was: CD45RA-negative fraction. The source of this sequence is a man aged 18 to 30 in good health. Some clones in this sample may be carry-over from other donors' samples.

This CDR3 reads CASSLDHTEAFF. CDR3 coding DNA: TGCGCCAGCAGCTTGGATCACACTGAAGCTTTCTTT. The J gene is TRBJ1-1, the V gene TRBV5-1; D ambiguous. Trimming removed 0 bases at V and 3 bases at J, with 3 bases between. The CDR3 spans 12 residues. The germline V gene encodes CDR1 SGHRS and CDR2 YFSETQ. The whole variable domain, filled in from reference TRBV5-1 and TRBJ1-1, reads KAGVTQTPRYLIKTRGQQVTLSCSPISGHRSVSWYQQTPGQGLQFLFEYFSETQRNKGNFPGRFSGRQFSNSRSEMNVSTLELGDSALYLCASSLDHTEAFFGQGTRLTVV.